Below are 4 T cell receptor beta chains sequenced from a single sample in a study of CD8 T cells in Susac syndrome. Random hexamers were used to reverse transcribe an amount of 0.5 to 1 ug RNA. From the immunoSEQ multiplex PCR reads, TCRdb called clonotypes with MiXCR, one entry per CDR3 protein. This sample has under 25,000 distinct CDR3 sequences, with about 92% found just once. The specimen sequenced was CD8+ T cells from PBMCs. The receptor set was obtained from a human donor in good health.

The rearrangement joins TRBV5-1 to TRBJ1-2, with no clear D. The CDR3 sequence is 18 residues long. V shed 3 bases and J shed 1 base, with 22 bases lying between them. The V gene's germline CDR1 is SGHRS and CDR2 YFSETQ. CDR3 region: CASSSVPDTTAINYGYTF. In DNA form, the CDR3 reads TGCGCCAGCAGCTCCGTCCCTGACACAACCGCGATTAACTATGGCTACACCTTC.

The rearrangement joins TRBV19 to TRBJ1-5; D is unresolved. This CDR3 has 13 amino acids. Looked up from germline, CDR1 is LNHDA and CDR2 is SQIVND (reference sequence). V was pared by 5 bases and J by 10 bases, with 15 bases between. The CDR3, as DNA: TGTGCCAGTAGTGTCGTCGGTAGCAGCCCCCAGCATTTT. This sequence encodes CASSVVGSSPQHF.

The chain recombines TRBV7-2 with TRBJ1-2, with D maybe TRBD1 (6 bases). The CDR3 contains 15 residues. Trimming stripped 2 bases from V and 6 bases from J, with 16 bases between. CDR1 is SGHTA and CDR2 is FQGNSA in the germline V gene. As DNA, the CDR3 is TGTGCCAGCAGCTTACTCCAGGGGAGTCGAGATGGCTACACCTTC. Amino acids: CASSLLQGSRDGYTF.

The chain employs TRBV3-1 and TRBJ1-1, with TRBD1 identical over 8 bases. With V trimmed by 4 bases and J by 3 bases, 4 bases remained unmatched. Germline V gene sequence: CDR1 LGHDT, CDR2 YNNKEL (reference sequence). The CDR3 is made up of 14 amino acids. The CDR3 coding sequence is TGTGCCAGCAGCCGTGGACAGGGATACACTGAAGCTTTCTTT. Encoded protein: CASSRGQGYTEAFF. The full variable domain, its missing parts supplied by reference TRBV3-1 and TRBJ1-1, is DTAVSQTPKYLVTQMGNDKSIKCEQNLGHDTMYWYKQDSKKFLKIMFSYNNKELIINETVPNRFSPKSPDKAHLNLHINSLELGDSAVYFCASSRGQGYTEAFFGQGTRLTVV.